This T cell receptor beta chain appears in the sequencing data of a study of blood T cells in healthy people across ages. Study-wide findings and caveats: Because donor CMV status was unknown, expanded clonotype changes were possibly confounded.

The use of a sample-barcoded 5' primer and a J-beta primer mix characterized a second PCR of roughly 7 to 12 cycles. TCRdb independently ran MiXCR on the 5' RACE reads; one entry per CDR3 protein. The data contain about 840,000 distinct CDR3 sequences, about 28% of them singletons. The germline gives CDR1 DFQATT, CDR2 SNEGSKA (reference sequence). The CDR3 has 13 residues. Turning to this clonotype: Its target is not known.

This sample was also put to use in a study of T cells of mothers and their children. This second study notes: Slightly, though not significantly, more overlap was seen in related than in unrelated mother-child pairs.

What was sequenced was blood. The chain combines TRBV20-1 with TRBJ2-5; D is perhaps TRBD2 (5 bases). The last part of the DNA fits TRBJ2-7 better; the J call may be wrong. This sequence was found in a woman aged 40 to 50 in good health. The CDR3 protein is CSASSGSSYEQYF. CDR3 nucleotides: TGCAGTGCTAGCAGCGGTAGCTCCTACGAGCAGTACTTC.